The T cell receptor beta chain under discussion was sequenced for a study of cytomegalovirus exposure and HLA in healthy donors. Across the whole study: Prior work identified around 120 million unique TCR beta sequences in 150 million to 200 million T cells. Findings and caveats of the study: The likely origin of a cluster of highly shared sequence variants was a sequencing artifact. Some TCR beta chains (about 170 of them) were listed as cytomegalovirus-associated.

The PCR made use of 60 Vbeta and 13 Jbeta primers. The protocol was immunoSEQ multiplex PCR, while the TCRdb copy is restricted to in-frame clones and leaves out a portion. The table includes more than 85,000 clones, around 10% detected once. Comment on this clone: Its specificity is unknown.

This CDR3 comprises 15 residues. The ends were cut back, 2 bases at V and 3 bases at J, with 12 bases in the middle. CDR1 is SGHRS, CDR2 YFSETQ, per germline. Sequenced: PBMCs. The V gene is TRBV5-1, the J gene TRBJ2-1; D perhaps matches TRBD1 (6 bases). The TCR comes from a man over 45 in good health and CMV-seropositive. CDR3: CASSFGTSFYNEQFF. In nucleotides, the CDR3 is TGCGCCAGCAGCTTCGGGACAAGTTTCTACAATGAGCAGTTCTTC.